This TCR beta chain was identified during a study of glioma-infiltrating T cells. About the study: Before surgery, glioma patients received dexamethasone for at most six days. Sequencing aimed for roughly 4.5- to 11-fold coverage of about 940,000 peripheral T cells.

Using RNA template, CDR3s of TCR alpha and beta were amplified with iRepertoire arm-PCR. TCRdb reprocessed the multiplex PCR reads via MiXCR and lists one record per CDR3 protein. The sample contains a few hundred thousand distinct CDR3 sequences, 35% to 45% of which appear only once. General observations from the study: Gliomas, especially low-grade, showed above-expected tissue-blood divergence; non-neoplastic patients showed below.

This clonotype was seen only a few times. The antigen is undetermined. The source of this sequence is a human donor with low-grade glioma or glioblastoma, undergoing nonglioma brain surgery, or in good health (not recorded which). The sample comprised glioma tissue, nonneoplastic brain tissue, or PBMCs (not recorded which).

The CDR3 DNA is TGCGCCAGCAGCCTGACACGGGACATCTATGGCTACACCTTC. It yields the protein CASSLTRDIYGYTF. The rearrangement links TRBV4-1 to TRBJ1-2; D might be TRBD1 (6 bases). Between the trimmed V and J ends, which lost 4 bases and 4 bases, there was a span of 13 bases. This CDR3 has 14 residues. Germline loops: CDR1 MGHRA, CDR2 YSYEKL.